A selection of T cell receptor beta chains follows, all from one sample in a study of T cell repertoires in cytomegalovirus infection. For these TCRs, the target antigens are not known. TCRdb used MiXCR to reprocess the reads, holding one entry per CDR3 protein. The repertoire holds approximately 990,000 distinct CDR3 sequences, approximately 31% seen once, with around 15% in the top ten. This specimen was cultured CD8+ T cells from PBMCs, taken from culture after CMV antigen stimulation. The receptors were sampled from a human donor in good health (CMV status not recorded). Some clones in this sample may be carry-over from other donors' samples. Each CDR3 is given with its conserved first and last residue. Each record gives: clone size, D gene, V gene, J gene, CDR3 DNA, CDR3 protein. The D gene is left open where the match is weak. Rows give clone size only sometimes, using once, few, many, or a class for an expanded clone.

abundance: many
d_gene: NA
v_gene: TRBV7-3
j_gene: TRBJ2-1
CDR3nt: TGTGCCAGCAGCTTAAGCGTGGGGGGGCCTGATGAGCAGTTCTTC
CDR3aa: CASSLSVGGPDEQFF

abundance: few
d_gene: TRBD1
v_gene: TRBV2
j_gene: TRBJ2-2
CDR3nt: TGTGCCAGGGGGACAGGGGACACCGGGGAGCTGTTTTTT
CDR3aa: CARGTGDTGELFF

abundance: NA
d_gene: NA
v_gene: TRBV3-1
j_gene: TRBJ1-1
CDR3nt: TGTGCCAGCAGTTATTCCGGGACGGGCATAACTGAAGCTTTCTTT
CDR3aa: CASSYSGTGITEAFF

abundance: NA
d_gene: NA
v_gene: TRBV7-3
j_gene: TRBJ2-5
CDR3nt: TGTGCCAGCAGCTTAGGTGCTACAGGGCCGCGGGGAGAGACCCAGTACTTC
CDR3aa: CASSLGATGPRGETQYF

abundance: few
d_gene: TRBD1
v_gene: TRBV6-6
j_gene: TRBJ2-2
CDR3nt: TGTGCCAGCAGTTACTCCAACAGGGGGACCGGGGAGCTGTTTTTT
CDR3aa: CASSYSNRGTGELFF

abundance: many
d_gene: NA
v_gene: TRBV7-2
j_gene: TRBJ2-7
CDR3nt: TGTGCCAGCAGCTCCAGGAGGTCTTCAGACGAGCAGTACTTC
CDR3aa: CASSSRRSSDEQYF

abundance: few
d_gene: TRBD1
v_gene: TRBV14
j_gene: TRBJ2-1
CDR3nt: TGTGCCAGCAGCCACAAAGGGACAGGGTTAAATGAGCAGTTCTTC
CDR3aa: CASSHKGTGLNEQFF

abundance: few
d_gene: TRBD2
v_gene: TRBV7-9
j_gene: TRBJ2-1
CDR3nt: TGTGCCAGCAGCTCCAATTCGCCCGGGACTAGCGGCTCCTACAATGAGCAGTTCTTC
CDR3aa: CASSSNSPGTSGSYNEQFF

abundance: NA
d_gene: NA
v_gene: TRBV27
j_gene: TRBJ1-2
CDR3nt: TGTGCCAGCAGTTTCAACAGGCAGAACTACACCTTC
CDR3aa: CASSFNRQNYTF

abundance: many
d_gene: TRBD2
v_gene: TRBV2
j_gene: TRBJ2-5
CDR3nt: TGTGCCAGCAGGGCTAGCGGGGGTTCACAAGAGACCCAGTACTTC
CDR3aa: CASRASGGSQETQYF

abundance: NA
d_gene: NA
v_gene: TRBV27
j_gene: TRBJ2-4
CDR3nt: TGTGCCAGCAGTTTCCGGGGCCGAAACATTCAGTACTTC
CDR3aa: CASSFRGRNIQYF

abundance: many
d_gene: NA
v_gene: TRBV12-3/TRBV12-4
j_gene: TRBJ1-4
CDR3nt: TGTGCCAGCAGTCTAGGACAGCGAATTGCAACTAATGAAAAACTGTTTTTT
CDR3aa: CASSLGQRIATNEKLFF

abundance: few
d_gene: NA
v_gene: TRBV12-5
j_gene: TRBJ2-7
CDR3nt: TGTGCTAGTGATGGGGAAAGCTCCTACGAGCAGTACTTC
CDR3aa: CASDGESSYEQYF

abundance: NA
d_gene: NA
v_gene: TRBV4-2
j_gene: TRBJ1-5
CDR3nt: TGTGCCAGCAGCCAAGTGGGGGAAGGGTTCAATCAGCCCCAGCATTTT
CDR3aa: CASSQVGEGFNQPQHF

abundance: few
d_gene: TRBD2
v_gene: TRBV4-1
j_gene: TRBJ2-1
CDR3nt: TGCGCCAGCAGCCAAGATGGGGCGGGGGTTAACAATGAGCAGTTCTTC
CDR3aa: CASSQDGAGVNNEQFF

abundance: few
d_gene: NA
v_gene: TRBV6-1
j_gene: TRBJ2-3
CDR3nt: TGTGCCAGCAGTGAACCGGTGGGGTCGGCCACAGATACGCAGTATTTT
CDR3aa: CASSEPVGSATDTQYF

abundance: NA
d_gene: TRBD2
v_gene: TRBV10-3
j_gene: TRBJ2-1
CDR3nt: TGTGCCATCAGGGATTCTAGCGGGGATTACAATGAGCAGTTCTTC
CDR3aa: CAIRDSSGDYNEQFF

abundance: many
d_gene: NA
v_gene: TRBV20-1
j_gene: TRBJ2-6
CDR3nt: TGCAGTGCTAGAGATCTCTCTGGGGCCAACGTCCTGACTTTC
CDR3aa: CSARDLSGANVLTF

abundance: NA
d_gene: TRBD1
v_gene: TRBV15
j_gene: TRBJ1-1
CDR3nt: TGTGCCACCAGCAGAGTAATGACAGGGGGGACTGAAGCTTTCTTT
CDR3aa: CATSRVMTGGTEAFF

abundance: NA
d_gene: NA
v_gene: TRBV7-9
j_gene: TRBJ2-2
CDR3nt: TGTGCCAGCAGCCCCCCGGGAGTAATAAACACCGGGGAGCTGTTTTTT
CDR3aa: CASSPPGVINTGELFF

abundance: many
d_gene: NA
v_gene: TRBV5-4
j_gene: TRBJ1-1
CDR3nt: TGTGCCAGCAGCTCCCCAACTGAAGCTTTCTTT
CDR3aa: CASSSPTEAFF

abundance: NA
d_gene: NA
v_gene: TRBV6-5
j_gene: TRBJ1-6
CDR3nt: TGTGCCAGCAGTTACGTTTCTGAGGGTTCACCCCTCCACTTT
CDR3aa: CASSYVSEGSPLHF

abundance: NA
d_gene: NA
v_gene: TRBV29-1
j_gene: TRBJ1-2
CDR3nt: TGCAGCGTTGAATTGCGGAAAGGCTACACCTTC
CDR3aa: CSVELRKGYTF

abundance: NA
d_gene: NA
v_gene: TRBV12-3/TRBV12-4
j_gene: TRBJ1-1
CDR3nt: TGTGCCACCTCGGTGGGCACTGAAGCTTTCTTT
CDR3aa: CATSVGTEAFF

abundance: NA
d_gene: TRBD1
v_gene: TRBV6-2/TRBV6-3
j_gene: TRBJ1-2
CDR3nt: TGTGCCAGCAGATCCGGGACAGGAGAATATGGCTACACCTTC
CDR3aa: CASRSGTGEYGYTF

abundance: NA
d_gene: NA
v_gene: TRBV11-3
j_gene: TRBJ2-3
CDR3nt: TGTGCCAGCAGCCCGGGACCCTCGAGGAGAACAGATACGCAGTATTTT
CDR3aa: CASSPGPSRRTDTQYF

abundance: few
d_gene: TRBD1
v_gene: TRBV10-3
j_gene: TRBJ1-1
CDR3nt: TGTGCCATCAGAGACTTTACAGGGGGCGCGAGGTTTATCACTGAAGCTTTCTTT
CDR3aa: CAIRDFTGGARFITEAFF

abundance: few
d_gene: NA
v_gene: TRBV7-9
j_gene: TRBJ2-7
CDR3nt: TGTGCCAGCAGTCGTGGAGTGGCGCAGTCGAGCTCCTACGAGCAGTACTTC
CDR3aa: CASSRGVAQSSSYEQYF

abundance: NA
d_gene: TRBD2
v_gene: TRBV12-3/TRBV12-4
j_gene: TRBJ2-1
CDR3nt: TGTGCCAGCAGTTTCGAGCTAGCGGGACTCTACAATGAGCAGTTCTTC
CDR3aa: CASSFELAGLYNEQFF

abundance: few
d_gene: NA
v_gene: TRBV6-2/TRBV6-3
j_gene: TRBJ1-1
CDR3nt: TGTGCCAGCAGTTACTCGGTAGCGGGTAGCACTGAAGCTTTCTTT
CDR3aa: CASSYSVAGSTEAFF

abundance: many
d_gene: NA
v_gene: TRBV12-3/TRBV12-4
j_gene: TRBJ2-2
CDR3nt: TGTGCCAGCAGTTACAGGAGAACCGGGGAGCTGTTTTTT
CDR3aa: CASSYRRTGELFF

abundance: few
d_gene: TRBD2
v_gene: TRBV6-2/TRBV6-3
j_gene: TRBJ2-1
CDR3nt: TGTGCCAGCAGAGCCCCCGGGACTAGTATATACAATGAGCAGTTCTTC
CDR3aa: CASRAPGTSIYNEQFF

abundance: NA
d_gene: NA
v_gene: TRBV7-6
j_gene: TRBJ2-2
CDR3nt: TGTGCCAGCAGCAACCGGGACCCCAAGGGGAAGCTGTTTTTT
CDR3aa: CASSNRDPKGKLFF

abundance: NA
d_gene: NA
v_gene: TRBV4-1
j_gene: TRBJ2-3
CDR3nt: TGCGCCAGCAGCCAAGATAGGGGGCAGGGGGGTAGCACAGATACGCAGTATTTT
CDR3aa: CASSQDRGQGGSTDTQYF

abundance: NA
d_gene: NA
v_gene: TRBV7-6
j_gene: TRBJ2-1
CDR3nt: TGTGCCAGCAGGTCGGGACACCTTTTCTTC
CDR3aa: CASRSGHLFF

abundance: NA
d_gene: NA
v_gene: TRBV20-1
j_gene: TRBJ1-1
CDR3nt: TGCAGTGCTAGAGATTGGGAACAGACAAACACTGAAGCTTTCTTT
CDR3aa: CSARDWEQTNTEAFF

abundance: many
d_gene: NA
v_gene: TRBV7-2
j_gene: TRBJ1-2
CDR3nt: TGTGCCAGCAGCTTGATGGGGGCAGCTTCTAACTATGGCTACACCTTC
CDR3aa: CASSLMGAASNYGYTF

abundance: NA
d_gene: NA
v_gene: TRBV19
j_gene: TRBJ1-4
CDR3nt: TGTGCCAGTAGTATCCCCGAATCGGAGAAGGATGAAAAACTGTTTTTT
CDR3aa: CASSIPESEKDEKLFF

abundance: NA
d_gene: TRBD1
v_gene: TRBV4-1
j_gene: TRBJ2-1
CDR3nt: TGCGCCAGCAGCCCCCTCCAAAGGGGGCCCTACAATGAGCAGTTCTTC
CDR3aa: CASSPLQRGPYNEQFF

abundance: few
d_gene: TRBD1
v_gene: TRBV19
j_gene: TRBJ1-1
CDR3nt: TGTGCCAGTAGTATCCTAAGGGGACAGTTGAACACTGAAGCTTTCTTT
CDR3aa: CASSILRGQLNTEAFF

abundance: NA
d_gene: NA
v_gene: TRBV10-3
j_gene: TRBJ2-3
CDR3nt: TGTGCCATCAGTGAAGGCAGGGGTGAGGACACAGATACGCAGTATTTT
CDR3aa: CAISEGRGEDTDTQYF

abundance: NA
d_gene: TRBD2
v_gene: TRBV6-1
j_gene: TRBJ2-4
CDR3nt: TGTGCCAGCAGTGAAGCCCCAGGGACTAGCATAGTTCAGTACTTC
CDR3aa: CASSEAPGTSIVQYF

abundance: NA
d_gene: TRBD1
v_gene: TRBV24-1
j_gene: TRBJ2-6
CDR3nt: TGTGCCACCAGTGGGCCAGGGGGCTCTGGGGCCAACGTCCTGACTTTC
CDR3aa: CATSGPGGSGANVLTF

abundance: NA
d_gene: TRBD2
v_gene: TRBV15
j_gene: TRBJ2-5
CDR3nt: TGTGCCACCAGTAACCCTAGCGGGGGGGCCAGTCAAGAGACCCAGTACTTC
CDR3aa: CATSNPSGGASQETQYF

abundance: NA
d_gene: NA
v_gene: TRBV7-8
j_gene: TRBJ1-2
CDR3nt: TGTGCCAGCATCAACCTCTCCTTTAACTATGGCTACACCTTC
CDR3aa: CASINLSFNYGYTF

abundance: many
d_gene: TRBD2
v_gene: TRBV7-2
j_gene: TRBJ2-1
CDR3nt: TGTGCCAGCAGCTCCGGACTAGCGGGGGATTTAGGTGAGCAGTTCTTC
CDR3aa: CASSSGLAGDLGEQFF

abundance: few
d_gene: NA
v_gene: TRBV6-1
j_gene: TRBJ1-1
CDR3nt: TGTGCCAGCCTAGACGGGGGGGTCACTGAAGCTTTCTTT
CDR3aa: CASLDGGVTEAFF

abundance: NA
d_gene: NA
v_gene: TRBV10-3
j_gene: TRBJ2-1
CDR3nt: TGTGCCATCAGTGAGTCGGAGGGGGTCTACAATGAGCAGTTCTTC
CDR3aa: CAISESEGVYNEQFF

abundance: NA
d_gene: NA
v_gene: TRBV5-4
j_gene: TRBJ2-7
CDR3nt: TGTGCCAGCAGCTTGTGGGGGCTTGGGTCCAACGAGCAGTACTTC
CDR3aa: CASSLWGLGSNEQYF

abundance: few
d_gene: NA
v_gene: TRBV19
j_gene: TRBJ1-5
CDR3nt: TGTGCCAGTAGGTGGGGGCGCTTGACGAGTCAGCCCCAGCATTTT
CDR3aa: CASRWGRLTSQPQHF

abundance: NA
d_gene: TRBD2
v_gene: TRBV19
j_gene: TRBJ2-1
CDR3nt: TGTGCCAGTAGTATCGGGCTAGCGGGGAGCCGTGAGCAGTTCTTC
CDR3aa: CASSIGLAGSREQFF

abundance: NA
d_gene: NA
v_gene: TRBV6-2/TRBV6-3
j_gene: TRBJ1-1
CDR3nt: TGTGCCAGCAGTTTTTGGAGGACAATGAACACTGAAGCTTTCTTT
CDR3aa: CASSFWRTMNTEAFF

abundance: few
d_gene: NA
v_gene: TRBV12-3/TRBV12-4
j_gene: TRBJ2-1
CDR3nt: TGTGCCAGCAGCATCTTGGTTGAGGAGCAGTTCTTC
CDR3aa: CASSILVEEQFF

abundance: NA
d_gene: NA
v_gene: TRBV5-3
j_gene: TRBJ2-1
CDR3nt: TGTGCCAGAAACGATTTAGTGGGACGCTACAATGAGCAGTTCTTC
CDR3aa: CARNDLVGRYNEQFF

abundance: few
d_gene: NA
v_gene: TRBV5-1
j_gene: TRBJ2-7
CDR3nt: TGCGCCAGCAGCTTGAGACCACCGAGGGAGCAGTACTTC
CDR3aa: CASSLRPPREQYF

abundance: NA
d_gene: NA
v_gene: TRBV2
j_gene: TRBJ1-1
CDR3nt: TGTGCCAGCAGAGAGTTATGGTACACTGAAGCTTTCTTT
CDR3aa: CASRELWYTEAFF

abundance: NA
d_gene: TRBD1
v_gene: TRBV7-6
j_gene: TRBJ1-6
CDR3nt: TGTGCCAGCAGCAAAACGGACAGGCTAAATTCACCCCTCCACTTT
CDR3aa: CASSKTDRLNSPLHF

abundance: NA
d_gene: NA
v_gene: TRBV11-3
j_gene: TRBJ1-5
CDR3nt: TGTGCCAGCAGCTTTTTGTCGACAGAGAAAAGCAATCAGCCCCAGCATTTT
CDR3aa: CASSFLSTEKSNQPQHF

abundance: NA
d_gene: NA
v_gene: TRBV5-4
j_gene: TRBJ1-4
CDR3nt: TGTGCCAGCAGCTTAAAAACAGGGAATGAAAAACTGTTTTTT
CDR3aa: CASSLKTGNEKLFF

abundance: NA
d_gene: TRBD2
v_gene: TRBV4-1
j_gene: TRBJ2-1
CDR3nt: TGCGCCAGCAGCCAGGTCCCCGCTAGCGGGGGCTGGGATGAGCAGTTCTTC
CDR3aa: CASSQVPASGGWDEQFF